This T cell receptor (beta chain) derives from a study of OX40 agonist ivuxolimab in advanced cancers. Study-wide context: Every patient in dose escalation had hepatocellular carcinoma, melanoma, renal cell or head and neck cancer. Around 40% of patients had received prior checkpoint inhibitor therapy.

In regard to this clone: What it binds is not known.

Clones were read by immunoSEQ multiplex PCR, and TCRdb kept only the in-frame ones, dropping some. The sample includes about 46,000 clones, approximately 90% of them seen just once. Per the germline V gene, CDR1 is SGHTA and CDR2 is FQGNSA. This CDR3 spans 14 amino acids. Trimming stripped 3 bases from V and 2 bases from J, with 10 bases between. Regarding the study as a whole: The study found among the lowest clonal expansion in partial responders at 0.1-3.0 mg/kg. CD8+ T cells (on average) carried more expanded clones than CD4+ T cells.

The TCR was taken from an adult with an advanced solid tumor such as melanoma, head and neck, liver or kidney cancer. The chain carries TRBV7-2 and TRBJ2-5, with a possible D match to TRBD2 (7 bases). The starting material was CD4+ or CD8+ T cells sorted from blood, obtained in a trial of the OX40 agonist ivuxolimab. This CDR3 is CASSFGGPQETQYF. CDR3 DNA sequence: TGTGCCAGCAGCTTCGGGGGGCCGCAAGAGACCCAGTACTTC.